This paragraph covers one TCR beta chain sequence. Its cognate antigen has yet to be identified. No much larger clonotype is one base removed from it; base qualities were not supplied. The sample originates from a study of blood T cell repertoires in COVID-19 (dated by TCRdb to the early 2020s). As for the study more broadly: The collaborator samples originated in the United States, Italy and Spain and spanned the acute and convalescent phases of COVID-19. The prospective study material was composed of cDNA or gDNA derived from T cells, B-cell-depleted T cells, or PBMCs. Deeply sampled blood TCRbeta repertoires from subjects exposed to, actively infected with, or recovered from COVID-19 were included in the dataset. The repertoires were made available in a free public database intended to serve as a resource for research on the immune response to SARS-CoV-2. Samples came from the ongoing ImmuneRACE study (first 160 participants) plus 1,254 subjects from 6 global collaborators. Nearly every sample came with metadata listing a de-identified subject ID, COVID-19 status, age in years and sex. HLA class I and class II types, where available, came from metadata supplied by the sample provider rather than from assay-based typing. Overall results and qualifications from the work: How much clinical and demographic metadata was included differed by source and by participant, and the metadata was provided uncurated.

Including cysteine and phenylalanine, the CDR3 has 16 amino acids. Just the 48-base CDR3 DNA is kept, in frame starting at base 1. CDR1 and CDR2 were assigned from the germline V gene (reference sequence) as LGHDT and YNNKEL. V ends up 1 base short and J 5 bases short, with an unmatched junction base count of 7. The collaborating institutions used their own protocols to collect whole blood in K2EDTA tubes. Collaborator samples were shipped for TCRbeta analysis as frozen whole blood, isolated PBMCs, or DNA extracted from either sample type. The immunoSEQ Assay, a bias-controlled multiplex PCR, was used to amplify TCRbeta CDR3 regions from genomic DNA. For the original study's pipeline: The number of nucleated cells in each sample was estimated by amplification of reference gene primers within the assay. To quantify the absolute abundance of each unique TCRbeta CDR3 rearrangement, sequence reads were collapsed and filtered. For each sample, productive Simpson clonality was calculated by taking the square root of Simpson's diversity index across productive rearrangements. TCRdb took this table from immuneACCESS and kept in-frame rearrangements with V and J called. Such tables lack part of the clones; where checked against another copy, unresolved V genes explain under half of the gap, and the rest is unexplained. The DNA was the basis for D and trimming; V, J and clone size are from that table. Present in this sample are about 98,000 clones, approximately 90% of which were seen just once. Together, the top ten hold about 4.5% of the sample.

Input material: peripheral blood. The clonotype originates from a man in his 70s with acute or convalescent COVID-19. The rearrangement joined TRBV3-1 (or the pseudogene TRBV3-2) to TRBJ2-1; 8 bases in the middle match TRBD1. The bases are TGTGCCAGCAGCCAAGTTTTGCGGACAGGGCACAATGAGCAGTTCTTC. Its product reads: CASSQVLRTGHNEQFF.